The 27 T cell receptor beta chains given below trace back to one sample, sequenced in a study of patients and donors after allogeneic stem cell transplantation (dated by TCRdb to the early 2020s). Libraries were prepared through RT-PCR. TCRdb shows the sequencer as NextSeq 550. TCRdb reprocessed the public reads (quality trimming at Q25 with fastp, clone calling with MiXCR) and kept in-frame beta chains. Records with the same CDR3 protein are collapsed into one entry carrying the most frequent genes and DNA. The sample data list about 960,000 distinct CDR3 sequences, and about 20% of these were observed just once. The ten largest clones capture 5% to 6.5% of the sample. The material sequenced was blood, either unsorted or a sorted T cell fraction (not recorded which). The receptor set was obtained from a human donor who was either an allogeneic HSCT recipient or a stem cell or donor lymphocyte infusion donor (not recorded which). It is not recorded whose cells these are; they may come from a transplant donor.

This clonotype was counted only a few times. The chain employs TRBV4-1 and TRBJ1-1, with TRBD1 identical over 11 bases. Germline lookup yields CDR1 MGHRA and CDR2 YSYEKL. V shed 5 bases and J 4 bases; nucleotides not matched to a gene: 3. This CDR3 spans 14 amino acids. CDR3 sequence reads: CASSFGTGGTEAFF. DNA for the CDR3: TGCGCCAGCAGCTTCGGGACAGGGGGCACTGAAGCTTTCTTT.

This clonotype was seen a handful of times. This chain links TRBV3-1 with TRBJ2-4; no firm D call. V was pared by 7 bases and J by 0 bases, with 16 bases between. The CDR3 sequence is 16 residues long. Germline V gene lookup returns CDR1 LGHDT and CDR2 YNNKEL (reference sequence). As DNA, the CDR3 is TGTGCCAGCACCTCCAGCCTCAGCCTAGCCAAAAACATTCAGTACTTC. Encoded protein: CASTSSLSLAKNIQYF.

This clonotype was detected ten times or more. CDR3 nucleotides: TGCAGTGCTAGATCTCGCCTGTATGGCTACACCTTC. Translation gives CSARSRLYGYTF. The rearrangement joins TRBV20-1 to TRBJ1-2, with D uncertain. This CDR3 has 12 amino acids. The germline V and J ends were trimmed by 2 bases and 5 bases, with 9 bases remaining between them. Germline loops: CDR1 DFQATT, CDR2 SNEGSKA (reference sequence).

V and J are TRBV9 and TRBJ1-5; D is undetermined. From germline, CDR1 is SGDLS and CDR2 YYNGEE. The CDR3 length is 14 residues. With 0 bases removed from V and 3 bases from J, the gap between germline ends came to 7 bases. Here the CDR3 DNA reads TGTGCCAGCAGCGTAGATCAGAACAATCAGCCCCAGCATTTT. Its protein is CASSVDQNNQPQHF. Full variable domain (missing parts from reference TRBV9 and TRBJ1-5): DSGVTQTPKHLITATGQRVTLRCSPRSGDLSVYWYQQSLDQGLQFLIQYYNGEERAKGNILERFSAQQFPDLHSELNLSSLELGDSALYFCASSVDQNNQPQHFGDGTRLSIL.

The genes are TRBV30 and TRBJ1-1; D might be TRBD1 (6 bases). The CDR3 runs to 13 residues. The germline CDR1 and CDR2 sequences are GTSNPN and SVGIG (reference sequence). V shed 6 bases and J shed 5 bases, with 16 bases lying between them. The CDR3 is CACSVQGGTEAFF. CDR3 DNA sequence: TGTGCCTGTTCGGTACAGGGAGGAACTGAAGCTTTCTTT.

This clonotype was detected ten times or more. The rearrangement uses TRBV7-2 and TRBJ1-4; D is unclear. The CDR3 has 15 amino acids. The germline V and J ends were trimmed by 5 bases and 5 bases, with 15 bases remaining between them. The V gene's germline CDR1 is SGHTA and CDR2 FQGNSA. Here the CDR3 reads CASSPPSRPNEKLFF. The CDR3 region has the DNA TGTGCCAGCAGCCCGCCAAGTAGACCCAATGAAAAACTGTTTTTT.

This chain joins TRBV12-3 or TRBV12-4 and TRBJ2-3; 7 nucleotides line up with TRBD2. The V gene end was trimmed by 4 bases and the J gene end by 3 bases; junction bases not matched to a gene: 4. The CDR3 has 14 residues. The CDR3 region is CASSSREVTDTQYF. The CDR3 coding sequence is TGTGCCAGCAGTTCCCGGGAGGTTACAGATACGCAGTATTTT.

CDR3 bases: TGTGCCAGCAGCCCCTCCGGGACTAGCGGGGGGGATCAAGAGACCCAGTACTTC. Translation gives CASSPSGTSGGDQETQYF. The chain combines TRBV11-2 with TRBJ2-5; 16 positions match TRBD2. J gave up 2 bases and V 5 bases, and 8 bases lay outside the gene matches. This CDR3 region has 18 residues. Germline-derived CDR1 and CDR2 are SGHAT and FQNNGV.

The sample holds a few counts of this clonotype. The chain uses TRBV29-1 and TRBJ2-7, with D perhaps matching TRBD1 (6 bases). Germline values: CDR1 SQVTM, CDR2 ANQGSEA. The length of the CDR3 is 12 residues. V was clipped by 7 bases and J by 3 bases, with 13 bases between them. CDR3 bases: TGCAGCGCTCCCAGACAGGACTACGAGCAGTACTTC. Its protein is CSAPRQDYEQYF.

The CDR3 DNA follows: TGCAGTGCTAGAATAACGGAGAATGAGCAGTTCTTC. It is translated as CSARITENEQFF. This chain links TRBV20-1 with TRBJ2-1; D not resolved. V was trimmed by 2 bases and J by 7 bases, leaving 9 bases between them. CDR3 length: 12 amino acids. Per the germline V gene, CDR1 is DFQATT and CDR2 is SNEGSKA (reference sequence).

V and J are TRBV12-3 or TRBV12-4 and TRBJ2-7, with D perhaps being TRBD1 or TRBD2 (5 bases each). This CDR3 is 14 amino acids long. V gave up 3 bases and J gave up 5 bases, with 14 bases separating them. Written as DNA, the CDR3 is TGTGCCAGCAGTTTCCCAGGGCGGGTCAACGAGCAGTACTTC. It encodes CASSFPGRVNEQYF.

CDR3 sequence reads: CASSSGLAYSSYEQYF. CDR3 nucleotide sequence: TGCGCCAGCAGCAGCGGGCTAGCGTACAGCTCCTACGAGCAGTACTTC. V is TRBV5-1 and J is TRBJ2-7, with D possibly being TRBD2 (6 bases). Trimming cost V 4 bases and J 0 bases, with 17 bases left between them. CDR1 is SGHRS, CDR2 YFSETQ, per germline. The CDR3 covers 16 residues.

This clonotype was seen a handful of times. CDR3: CASTFSRWANRSGANVLTF. The CDR3 DNA is TGTGCCAGCACCTTTTCCAGGTGGGCTAACCGGTCTGGGGCCAACGTCCTGACTTTC. The chain joins TRBV6-1 to TRBJ2-6, with D unresolved. CDR3 length equals 19 residues. Trimming took 7 bases from V and 1 from J, leaving 23 bases between them. Germline assignment: CDR1 MNHNS and CDR2 SASEGT.

The chain employs TRBV4-1 and TRBJ1-1; D may be TRBD1 (6 bases). V was clipped by 0 bases and J by 0 bases, with 14 bases between them. The CDR3 runs to 17 residues. From germline, CDR1 is MGHRA and CDR2 YSYEKL. This CDR3 reads CASSQDPPTGMNTEAFF. The DNA for the CDR3 is TGCGCCAGCAGCCAAGATCCCCCTACAGGGATGAACACTGAAGCTTTCTTT.

The genes are TRBV12-3 or TRBV12-4 and TRBJ1-5; D gene uncertain. The CDR3 extends over 15 amino acids. V lost 1 base to trimming and J lost 6 bases, with 13 bases between them. The CDR3 bases are TGTGCCAGCAGTTTAGGGCAACGTGGAGGTCAGCCCCAGCATTTT. Encoded protein: CASSLGQRGGQPQHF.

The chain couples TRBV9 to TRBJ1-1; TRBD1 aligns across 10 bases. Germline trimming cut 2 bases from V and 5 bases from J; bases unmatched to any gene: 6. The CDR3 contains 15 residues. The germline V gene has CDR1 SGDLS and CDR2 YYNGEE. This chain's CDR3 is CASSVQTGGGTEAFF. The CDR3 nucleotides are TGTGCCAGCAGCGTTCAGACAGGGGGCGGGACTGAAGCTTTCTTT.

This clonotype has only a few counts. The rearrangement joins TRBV5-1 to TRBJ2-7; D call uncertain. The germline V gene encodes CDR1 SGHRS and CDR2 YFSETQ. Trimming took off 4 bases at V and 0 bases at J, with 11 bases between the two ends. This CDR3 spans 14 amino acids. The CDR3 sequence: CASSDGFRSYEQYF. The DNA of the CDR3 is TGCGCCAGCAGCGATGGGTTCCGCTCCTACGAGCAGTACTTC.

The V and J genes are TRBV27 and TRBJ2-5; 7 positions agree with TRBD1. With 3 bases clipped from V and 2 bases from J, the junction kept 6 bases outside the gene matches. Germline V gene sequence: CDR1 MNHEY, CDR2 SMNVEV (reference sequence). The CDR3 loop spans 15 amino acids. The CDR3 DNA sequence: TGTGCCAGCAGTTTTCACAGGGGAACACAAGAGACCCAGTACTTC. Translated: CASSFHRGTQETQYF.

This clonotype was picked up many times. The J gene is TRBJ1-5, the V gene TRBV20-1, with D tentatively TRBD1 (5 bases). CDR1 is DFQATT, CDR2 SNEGSKA, per germline (reference sequence). The CDR3 contains 14 residues. V was cut by 0 bases and J by 6 bases, with 12 bases left in between. The CDR3 region has the DNA TGCAGTGCTAGAGATCCAGGGCTACTTCAGCCCCAGCATTTT. Protein product: CSARDPGLLQPQHF.

The CDR3, as DNA: TGCGCCAGCAGCTTGGAATCGGGAGGGGAAAAACTGTTTTTT. It specifies CASSLESGGEKLFF. This chain links TRBV5-1 with TRBJ1-4, with unresolved D. CDR1 is SGHRS, CDR2 YFSETQ, per germline. V was shortened by 0 bases and J by 8 bases, with 11 bases between the two germline ends. There are 14 residues in the CDR3.

V is TRBV21-1 and J is TRBJ2-3. TRBV21-1 is deemed a pseudogene. The CDR3 loop spans 16 amino acids. CDR3 nucleotide sequence: TGTGCCAGCAGCAAGATCCGTTTCGTTTTCACAGATACGCAGTATTTT. Residues: CASSKIRFVFTDTQYF.

J is TRBJ2-7 and V is TRBV9; D ambiguous. This CDR3 has 13 residues. Germline V gene lookup returns CDR1 SGDLS and CDR2 YYNGEE. The V end lost 3 bases, the J end lost 7 bases, and 14 bases lay between the germline ends. The CDR3 coding sequence is TGTGCCAGCAGCGCGGAGCACCCGAGGGAGCAGTACTTC. Encoded protein: CASSAEHPREQYF.

The chain joins TRBV5-6 to TRBJ2-6; TRBD1 matches at 7 bases. The CDR3 runs 16 residues. The V gene's germline CDR1 is SGHDT and CDR2 YYEEEE. The ends lost 4 bases at V and 0 bases at J; junction bases unmatched: 4. CDR3 loop: CASSQWTGSGANVLTF. The CDR3 DNA sequence: TGTGCCAGCAGCCAATGGACAGGCTCTGGGGCCAACGTCCTGACTTTC.

The chain joins TRBV2 to TRBJ1-1; maybe TRBD1 (5 bases). V lost 0 bases and J 4 bases, leaving 6 bases between the germline ends. There are 13 residues in the CDR3. CDR1 and CDR2 (germline): SNHLY, FYNNEI. The CDR3 sequence: CASSEARGTEAFF. CDR3 nucleotide sequence: TGTGCCAGCAGTGAAGCGAGGGGCACTGAAGCTTTCTTT.

The rearrangement uses TRBV5-1 and TRBJ2-4; the D is unclear. CDR3 length: 14 residues. V lost 2 bases to trimming and J lost 1 base, with 7 bases between them. Germline assignment: CDR1 SGHRS and CDR2 YFSETQ. The CDR3, as DNA: TGCGCCAGCAGCTTTAACGGGGCCAAAAACATTCAGTACTTC. It translates to CASSFNGAKNIQYF.

In this sample, this clonotype turned up a few times. V and J are TRBV20-1 and TRBJ2-2, with D perhaps matching TRBD1 (6 bases). This CDR3 has 13 amino acids. CDR1 is DFQATT, CDR2 SNEGSKA, per germline (reference sequence). Trimming removed 7 bases from V and 8 bases from J, with 17 bases in between. For the CDR3, the DNA is TGCAGTGGCTCTACAGGGTGGCAGGGGGAGCTGTTTTTT. Its protein product is CSGSTGWQGELFF.

This clonotype was observed a few times. The rearrangement links TRBV5-1 to TRBJ2-3; possibly TRBD2 for D (6 bases). V was clipped by 7 bases and J by 7 bases, with 22 bases between them. This CDR3 region has 15 residues. Germline assignment: CDR1 SGHRS and CDR2 YFSETQ. The CDR3 spells CASLSGGAGLNTQYF. The CDR3 nucleotides are TGCGCCAGCCTTTCAGGAGGAGCGGGTCTAAATACGCAGTATTTT. Filled out from reference TRBV5-1 and TRBJ2-3, the complete variable domain reads KAGVTQTPRYLIKTRGQQVTLSCSPISGHRSVSWYQQTPGQGLQFLFEYFSETQRNKGNFPGRFSGRQFSNSRSEMNVSTLELGDSALYLCASLSGGAGLNTQYFGPGTRLTVL.